The 13 T cell receptor delta chains listed next were all sequenced from one sample in a study of gamma-delta chains in newborns, infants, children. TCRdb re-processed the reads using CATT. Of roughly 6,100 delta-chain clones in the sample, roughly 2.5% were seen once. Sequencing was performed on blood. The source is a child who was a newborn, infant or young child, either healthy, febrile or measles-vaccinated (not recorded which).

This clone was recorded a few times. This DNA's translation differs at residue 12 from TCRdb's protein, which comes from a much larger clone; a read error is likely, and the protein shown is translated from the DNA. In the same sample, other DNA sequences code for this CDR3. The CDR3 sequence is CACDVLGDTAQPFF. CDR3 DNA: TGTGCCTGTGACGTACTGGGGGATACAGCACAACCCTTCTTT. The rearrangement uses TRDV2 and TRDJ2; TRDD3 matches 12 bases. In germline, CDR1 is GEAIGNYY, CDR2 EKD. The CDR3 is 14 amino acids.

This clone is judged medium-sized (0.01 to 0.1%). Different DNA sequences within this sample yield the same CDR3. CDR3 amino acids: CACDTVEGSSWDTRQMFF. The CDR3 DNA reads TGTGCCTGTGACACCGTCGAGGGAAGCTCCTGGGACACCCGACAGATGTTTTTC. The V gene is TRDV2, the J gene TRDJ3, with no clear D. With 0 bases removed from V and 0 bases from J, the gap between germline ends came to 11 bases. CDR3 size: 18 residues. Germline V lookup: CDR1 GEAIGNYY, CDR2 EKD.

This clone was seen only once. A far bigger clonotype differs at one base, so this is likely a read error. The DNA of the CDR3 is TGTGCCTGTGACCGGACGTACTGGGGCCCGAGCTCCTGGGACACCCGACAGATGTTTTTC. It translates to CACDRTYWGPSSWDTRQMFF. The V call is TRDV2, the J call TRDJ3; 7 bases are a match to TRDD3. As TCRdb names no J gene, one was assigned here on the basis of a DNA match to germline. Germline assignment: CDR1 GEAIGNYY and CDR2 EKD. This CDR3 comprises 20 residues. With 3 bases clipped from V and 0 bases from J, the junction kept 13 bases outside the gene matches.

The chain links TRDV2 to TRDJ3; D perhaps matches TRDD3 (6 bases). TCRdb is silent on the J gene; assignment here came from matching the DNA to germline. Germline V CDR1 and CDR2: GEAIGNYY, EKD. Deletions cut 0 bases from V and 0 bases from J, with 17 bases between. This CDR3 is 20 amino acids long. The CDR3 DNA reads TGTGCCTGTGACACCGTACGGGGGGACTCCCACTCCTGGGACACCCGACAGATGTTTTTC. It is translated as CACDTVRGDSHSWDTRQMFF.

This clone was counted between two and nine times. The protein recorded in TCRdb matches a much larger clone and deviates from this DNA's translation at residue 10, suggesting a read error; the protein here is obtained by translating the DNA. V and J are TRDV2 and TRDJ1; D ambiguous. Germline CDR1 GEAIGNYY, CDR2 EKD. The CDR3 runs to 15 residues. The V end lost 3 bases, the J end lost 3 bases, and 16 bases lay between the germline ends. The CDR3 here is CACDSVGVYADKLIF. CDR3 DNA sequence: TGTGCCTGTGACTCGGTCGGGGTCTACGCCGATAAACTCATCTTT.

This clone showed up just a few times. The protein recorded in TCRdb matches a much larger clone and deviates from this DNA's translation at residue 8, suggesting a read error; the protein here is obtained by translating the DNA. J is TRDJ3 and V is TRDV2; D unclear. With 0 bases removed from V and 0 bases from J, the gap between germline ends came to 11 bases. Germline CDR1 and CDR2: GEAIGNYY and EKD. The CDR3 is 18 residues long. The CDR3 DNA is TGTGCCTGTGACACCGTACTGAGGAGCTCCTGGGACACCCGACAGATGTTTTTC. Translating it yields CACDTVLRSSWDTRQMFF.

For this clone: The protein that TCRdb holds for this DNA derives from a much larger clone and differs from the translated DNA at residue 7, which likely indicates a read error; the protein shown here is translated from the DNA. V usage is TRDV2 and J usage is TRDJ1; 7 nucleotides line up with TRDD3. Losses at the gene ends were 3 bases for V and 1 base for J; bases not matched to a gene: 10. Looked up from germline, CDR1 is GEAIGNYY and CDR2 is EKD. The CDR3 consists of 16 residues. The CDR3 reads CACDALRGDSTDKLIF. The DNA for the CDR3 is TGTGCCTGTGACGCTCTACGGGGGGATTCCACCGATAAACTCATCTTT.

This clone appeared a few times. This may come from a read error, since a much larger clone is one base off. The V call is TRDV2, the J call TRDJ2; tentative D call: TRDD3 (5 bases). Because TCRdb records no J gene, it was assigned here through a match of the DNA to germline. V lost 2 bases and J 1 base, leaving 22 bases between the germline ends. CDR3 length: 19 amino acids. In germline, CDR1 is GEAIGNYY, CDR2 EKD. The CDR3 nucleotides read TGTGCCTGTGACAAGGTCTTGGGGACCCAGGGATTTTTGACAGCACAACTCTTCTTT. Its translation: CACDKVLGTQGFLTAQLFF.

This clone has more than one count but fewer than ten. The chain combines TRDV2 with TRDJ3; 11 bases map to TRDD3. V dropped 3 bases and J dropped 3; count of bases not matched to a gene: 0. Germline-derived CDR1 and CDR2 are GEAIGNYY and EKD. The CDR3 extends over 16 amino acids. The CDR3 DNA reads TGTGCCTGTGACTGGGGGATACGCTGGGACACCCGACAGATGTTTTTC. Protein product: CACDWGIRWDTRQMFF.

This clone is medium-sized in the sample. The same CDR3 is also encoded by other DNA sequences in this sample. This chain connects TRDV2 to TRDJ2; the match to TRDD3 covers 8 bases. Trimming at V came to 0 bases and at J to 1 base, leaving 0 bases not matched to a gene. The CDR3 length is 15 residues. CDR1 GEAIGNYY and CDR2 EKD come from the germline V gene. The CDR3 sequence is CACDTLGDLTAQLFF. CDR3 bases: TGTGCCTGTGACACCCTGGGGGATTTGACAGCACAACTCTTCTTT.

This clone was seen only a few times. Given a much more abundant clone one base away, this may be a read error. The same CDR3 can be traced to other DNA sequences in this sample. V is TRDV2 and J is TRDJ2; D gene uncertain. The germline V gene encodes CDR1 GEAIGNYY and CDR2 EKD. V dropped 4 bases and J dropped 8 bases, with 19 bases sitting between them. CDR3 length: 15 residues. DNA of the CDR3: TGTGCCTGTGATCCCATACTGCCCACCTTTGCACAACTCTTCTTT. Its protein is CACDPILPTFAQLFF.

The rearrangement links TRDV2 to TRDJ3; maybe TRDD3 (5 bases). Trimming stripped 2 bases from V and 2 bases from J, with 12 bases between. CDR1 is GEAIGNYY, CDR2 EKD, per germline. CDR3 length equals 17 residues. The CDR3 coding sequence is TGTGCCTGTGACAGTACTGGTGTTCCCTGGGACACCCGACAGATGTTTTTC. This gives the protein CACDSTGVPWDTRQMFF.

The sample holds a few counts of this clone. A far larger clone is off by one base, so a read error is likely. In nucleotides, the CDR3 is TGTGCCTGTGACACCGTACTGTGGGATACGAGCTCCTGGGACACCCGACAGATGTTTTTC. It yields the protein CACDTVLWDTSSWDTRQMFF. The chain links TRDV2 to TRDJ3; 8 positions agree with TRDD3. Trimming cost V 0 bases and J 0 bases; bases outside gene matches: 9. Looked up from germline, CDR1 is GEAIGNYY and CDR2 is EKD. CDR3 length: 20 amino acids.